This T cell receptor (beta chain) was obtained from a study of cytomegalovirus exposure and HLA in healthy donors. The PCR ran on 60 Vbeta and 13 Jbeta primers. Clones were read by immunoSEQ multiplex PCR, and TCRdb kept only the in-frame ones, dropping some. The profile shows 120,000 to 150,000 clones, 65% to 80% of them singletons. The sequence derives from a man aged 40-49 years in good health and CMV-seropositive. What was sequenced was PBMCs.

This chain's CDR3 is CASSTAGAYTQYF. The CDR3 DNA reads TGTGCCAGCAGTACCGCGGGGGCGTATACGCAGTATTTT. V gene TRBV6-5 combines with J gene TRBJ2-3; D possibly corresponds to TRBD2 (7 bases). With 5 bases removed from V and 7 bases from J, the gap between germline ends came to 13 bases. The CDR3 totals 13 residues. CDR1 and CDR2 from the germline V gene are MNHEY and SVGAGI.